The entry that follows covers one TCR beta chain sequence. This specimen comes from a study of blood T cell repertoires in COVID-19. Across the whole study: The samples span acute and convalescent COVID-19 from the United States, Italy and Spain. Nucleic acid was either cDNA or gDNA, and it came from T cells, B-cell-depleted T cells, or PBMCs.

Original methodology: Researchers report that nucleated cell counts were estimated from reference gene primer amplification. The table came from immunoSEQ multiplex PCR; TCRdb's copy has only in-frame clones and leaves some out. The DNA gave D and trimming, while V, J and clone size come from that table. In the table there are 200,000 to 250,000 clones, approximately 84% of which are singletons. The CDR3 length is 15 residues. The germline V gene encodes CDR1 MGHRA and CDR2 YSYEKL. The V end lost 2 bases, the J end lost 8 bases, and 15 bases lay between the germline ends. The chain uses TRBV4-1 and TRBJ2-2; D not certain. This receptor was identified in a woman over 75 with acute or convalescent COVID-19. Sequencing input: peripheral blood. CDR3 loop: CASSQLDQDAGELFF. The CDR3 DNA reads TGCGCCAGCAGCCAACTAGATCAAGATGCGGGGGAGCTGTTTTTT.